This T cell receptor (beta chain) was obtained from a study of blood T cells in healthy people across ages. Whole-study findings and limits: Long-lived and aged donors differed, with more naive CD4+ cells and higher diversity in the long-lived.

Each donor gave roughly 9.2 milliliters of peripheral blood. Researchers report isolating at least 6 million PBMCs per sample. The authors ran a second PCR of 7 to 11 cycles using a sample-barcoded 5' primer and a J-beta primer mix. TCRdb independently ran MiXCR on the 5' RACE reads; one entry per CDR3 protein. The table lists about 780,000 distinct CDR3 sequences, 20% to 30% of them singletons. This clonotype has more than one count but fewer than ten. Its antigen is not identified. CDR1 is SQVTM, CDR2 ANQGSEA, per germline. V lost 4 bases to trimming and J lost 2 bases, with 13 bases between them. This CDR3 is 14 amino acids long. These data also featured in a second study, about T cells of mothers and their children. This second study notes: Detection of persistent microchimeric T cell clones did not occur.

The TCR sequence derives from a boy aged 5 to 17 in good health. Input material: blood. The chain uses TRBV29-1 and TRBJ2-3; D is uncertain. This CDR3 reads CSVAWTADTDTQYF. CDR3 DNA: TGCAGCGTTGCTTGGACGGCTGACACAGATACGCAGTATTTT.